This TCR beta chain was sequenced for a study of shared clonotypes between healthy human individuals. This CDR3 comprises 14 residues. V was shortened by 0 bases and J by 3 bases, with 9 bases between the two germline ends. CDR1 is SGHRS and CDR2 is YFSETQ in the germline V gene. The method was immunoSEQ multiplex PCR; TCRdb's version includes in-frame clones alone and lacks a portion of them. The sample shows about 2 million clones, roughly 94% of them seen only once. Sequencing was done on a sample of naive CD4+ T cells sorted from blood. Subset of the sample: CD45RA+ positively selected. The chain uses TRBV5-1 and TRBJ1-1, with a weak D call TRBD1 (5 bases). The receptor was isolated from a man aged 18 to 29 in good health. As DNA, the CDR3 is TGCGCCAGCAGCTTGGAAGGGACGGACACTGAAGCTTTCTTT. This gives the protein CASSLEGTDTEAFF.